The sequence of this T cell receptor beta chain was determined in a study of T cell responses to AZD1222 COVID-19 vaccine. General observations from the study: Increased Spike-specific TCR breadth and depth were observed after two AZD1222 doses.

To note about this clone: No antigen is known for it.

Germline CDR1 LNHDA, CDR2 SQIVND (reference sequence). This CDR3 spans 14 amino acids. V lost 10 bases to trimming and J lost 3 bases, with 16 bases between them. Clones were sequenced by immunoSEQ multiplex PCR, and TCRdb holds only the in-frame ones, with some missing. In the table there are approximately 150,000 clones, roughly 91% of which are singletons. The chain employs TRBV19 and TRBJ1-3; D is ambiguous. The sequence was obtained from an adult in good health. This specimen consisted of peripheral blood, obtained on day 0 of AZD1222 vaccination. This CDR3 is CATQNRGLGNTIYF. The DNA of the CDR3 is TGTGCCACCCAAAACCGGGGTCTTGGAAACACCATATATTTT.